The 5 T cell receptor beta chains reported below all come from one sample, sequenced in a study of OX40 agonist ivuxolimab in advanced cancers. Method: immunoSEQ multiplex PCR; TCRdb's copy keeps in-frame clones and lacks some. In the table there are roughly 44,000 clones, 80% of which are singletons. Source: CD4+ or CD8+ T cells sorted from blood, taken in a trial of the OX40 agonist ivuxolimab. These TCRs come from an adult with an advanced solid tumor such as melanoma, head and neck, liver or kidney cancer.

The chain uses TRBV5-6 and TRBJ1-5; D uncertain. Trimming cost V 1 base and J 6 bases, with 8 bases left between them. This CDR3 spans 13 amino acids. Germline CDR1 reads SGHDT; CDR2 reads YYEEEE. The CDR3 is CASSLRSSQPQHF. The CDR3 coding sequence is TGTGCCAGCAGCTTGCGCTCGTCTCAGCCCCAGCATTTT.

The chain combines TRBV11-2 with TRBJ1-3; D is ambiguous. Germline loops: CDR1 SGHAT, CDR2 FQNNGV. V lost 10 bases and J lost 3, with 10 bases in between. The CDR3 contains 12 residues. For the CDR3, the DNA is TGTGCCACAAGGACGGGTGGAAACACCATATATTTT. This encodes CATRTGGNTIYF.

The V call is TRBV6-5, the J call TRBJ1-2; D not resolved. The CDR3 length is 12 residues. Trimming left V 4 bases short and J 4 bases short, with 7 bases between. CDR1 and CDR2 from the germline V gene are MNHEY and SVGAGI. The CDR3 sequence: CASSWVSYGYTF. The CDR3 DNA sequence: TGTGCCAGCAGTTGGGTGAGCTATGGCTACACCTTC.

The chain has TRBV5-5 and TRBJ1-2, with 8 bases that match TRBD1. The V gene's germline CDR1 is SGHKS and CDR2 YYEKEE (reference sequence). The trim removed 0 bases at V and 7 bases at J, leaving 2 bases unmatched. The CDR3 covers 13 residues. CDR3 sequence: CASSLGTGGGYTF. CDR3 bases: TGTGCCAGCAGCTTGGGAACAGGGGGTGGCTACACCTTC.

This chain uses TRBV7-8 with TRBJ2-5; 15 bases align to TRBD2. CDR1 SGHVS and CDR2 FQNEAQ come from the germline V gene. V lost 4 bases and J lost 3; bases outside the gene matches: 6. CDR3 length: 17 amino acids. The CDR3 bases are TGTGCCAGCAGCTCTCTCAGGACTAGCGGGGGGGAAGAGACCCAGTACTTC. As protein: CASSSLRTSGGEETQYF.